This entry lists 26 T cell receptor beta chains sequenced from one sample in a study of cytomegalovirus exposure and HLA in healthy donors (dated by TCRdb to 2015 to 2018). The library was produced with the immunoSEQ multiplex PCR assay. The multiplex PCR relied on a mix of 60 forward primers for TCR Vbeta segments and 13 reverse primers for TCR Jbeta segments. TCRdb retrieved this table from immuneACCESS and kept in-frame rearrangements only. Not all clones are present; in checked studies, unresolved V genes account for under half, and no reason is known for the remainder. The sample table gives roughly 60,000 clones. The ten largest clones capture less than 4% of the sample. What was sequenced was PBMCs. These receptors all come from a woman younger than 30 in good health and CMV-seronegative.

As to this clone: At one boundary the junction diverges from the germline segment, which might be a read error. The chain has TRBV20-1 and TRBJ2-5, with D perhaps matching TRBD2 (5 bases). Germline V lookup: CDR1 DFQATT, CDR2 SNEGSKA (reference sequence). The CDR3 spans 8 residues. The CDR3 loop is CSASPRDF. The CDR3 nucleotides read TGCAGTGCTAGTCCGCGGGACTTC.

V usage is TRBV7-9 and J usage is TRBJ1-5; D is unclear. Germline CDR1 is SEHNR and CDR2 is FQNEAQ (reference sequence). The CDR3 extends over 16 amino acids. The germline V and J ends were trimmed by 4 bases and 0 bases, with 13 bases remaining between them. The CDR3 reads CASSSAPGFSNQPQHF. The CDR3 region has the DNA TGTGCCAGCAGCTCGGCACCCGGGTTTAGCAATCAGCCCCAGCATTTT. The full variable domain, completed using reference TRBV7-9 and TRBJ1-5, is DTGVSQNPRHKITKRGQNVTFRCDPISEHNRLYWYRQTLGQGPEFLTYFQNEAQLEKSRLLSDRFSAERPKGSFSTLEIQRTEQGDSAMYLCASSSAPGFSNQPQHFGDGTRLSIL.

This chain joins TRBV7-9 and TRBJ2-1, with D possibly matching TRBD2 (6 bases). V dropped 6 bases and J dropped 10 bases, with 13 bases sitting between them. The CDR3 extends over 12 amino acids. CDR1 and CDR2 from the germline V gene are SEHNR and FQNEAQ (reference sequence). CDR3 protein: CASSQTGDEQFF. DNA for the CDR3: TGTGCCAGCAGTCAGACGGGGGACGAGCAGTTCTTC. The entire variable domain, with the rest obtained from reference TRBV7-9 and TRBJ2-1, is as follows: DTGVSQNPRHKITKRGQNVTFRCDPISEHNRLYWYRQTLGQGPEFLTYFQNEAQLEKSRLLSDRFSAERPKGSFSTLEIQRTEQGDSAMYLCASSQTGDEQFFGPGTRLTVL.

V and J are TRBV6-1 and TRBJ1-4, with 8 bases identical to TRBD1. Germline values: CDR1 MNHNS, CDR2 SASEGT. V shed 0 bases, J shed 8 bases, and the junction held 8 bases outside the gene matches. This CDR3 has 16 residues. The CDR3 DNA reads as TGTGCCAGCAGTGAAGCTCTGGGACAGGAGGGGGAAAAACTGTTTTTT. Translation: CASSEALGQEGEKLFF.

The V and J genes are TRBV25-1 and TRBJ2-1; TRBD2 aligns across 9 bases. V trimming: 2 bases; J trimming: 15 bases; junction bases outside the gene matches: 11. This CDR3 region has 14 residues. Germline CDR1 MGHDK, CDR2 SYGVNS. The CDR3 DNA is TGTGCCAGCAGTGAAGGCCCCGGGACTAGCAGGCGGTTCTTC. This sequence encodes CASSEGPGTSRRFF.

This sequence joins TRBV7-2 and TRBJ1-1; the match to TRBD1 covers 8 bases. The V gene's germline CDR1 is SGHTA and CDR2 FQGNSA. This CDR3 spans 14 amino acids. V gave up 8 bases and J gave up 10 bases; unmatched junction bases: 15. The CDR3 nucleotides read TGTGCCAGCCGCTCAAGGCAGGGGGCTCCTGGAGCTTTCTTT. This translates into CASRSRQGAPGAFF. The full variable domain, in which reference TRBV7-2 and TRBJ1-1 provide the parts outside the CDR3, is GAGVSQSPSNKVTEKGKDVELRCDPISGHTALYWYRQSLGQGLEFLIYFQGNSAPDKSGLPSDRFSAERTGGSVSTLTIQRTQQEDSAVYLCASRSRQGAPGAFFGQGTRLTVV.

The rearrangement links TRBV12-5 to TRBJ1-2; possible D gene TRBD1, 5 bases. Trimming removed 5 bases from V and 3 bases from J, with 7 bases in between. CDR3 length: 12 residues. The germline V gene encodes CDR1 LGHNT and CDR2 FRNRAP. CDR3 protein: CASGQGDYGYTF. Written as DNA, the CDR3 is TGTGCTAGTGGTCAAGGGGACTATGGCTACACCTTC.

This sequence joins TRBV29-1 and TRBJ1-4; D gene unclear. The V end lost 5 bases, the J end lost 7 bases, and 8 bases lay between the germline ends. This CDR3 has 11 residues. Germline values: CDR1 SQVTM, CDR2 ANQGSEA. The CDR3 nucleotides are TGCAGCGTTACAGAGACTGAAAAACTGTTTTTT. It encodes CSVTETEKLFF. Variable domain in full (rest from reference TRBV29-1 and TRBJ1-4): SAVISQKPSRDICQRGTSLTIQCQVDSQVTMMFWYRQQPGQSLTLIATANQGSEATYESGFVIDKFPISRPNLTFSTLTVSNMSPEDSSIYLCSVTETEKLFFGSGTQLSVL.

The chain recombines TRBV6-5 with TRBJ1-1; 7 bases match TRBD1. This CDR3 has 15 residues. The trim removed 5 bases at V and 5 bases at J, leaving 11 bases unmatched. Germline CDR1 MNHEY, CDR2 SVGAGI. The CDR3 DNA reads TGTGCCAGCAGTACAATCGACAGGGTATCGACTGAAGCTTTCTTT. Translating gives CASSTIDRVSTEAFF.

The chain links TRBV7-9 to TRBJ1-2; D unclear. Trimming stripped 6 bases from V and 7 bases from J, with 21 bases between. This CDR3 has 15 amino acids. Looked up from germline, CDR1 is SEHNR and CDR2 is FQNEAQ (reference sequence). The DNA of the CDR3 is TGTGCCAGCAGGATGGGCGGCGGGGATGGCTCTGGCTACACCTTC. Translation gives CASRMGGGDGSGYTF.

V and J are TRBV25-1 and TRBJ1-1; weak D call: TRBD1 (6 bases). CDR3 size: 15 residues. Germline loops: CDR1 MGHDK, CDR2 SYGVNS. V dropped 5 bases and J dropped 0 bases, with 13 bases sitting between them. This CDR3 reads CASSNQTGLNTEAFF. CDR3 nucleotide sequence: TGTGCCAGCAGTAATCAGACAGGCCTGAACACTGAAGCTTTCTTT.

The rearrangement joins TRBV4-1 to TRBJ1-2, with TRBD1 identical over 7 bases. The trim removed 0 bases at V and 6 bases at J, leaving 13 bases unmatched. The CDR3 extends over 17 amino acids. Germline-derived CDR1 and CDR2 are MGHRA and YSYEKL. Here the CDR3 DNA reads TGCGCCAGCAGCCAAGATGAGTTAGGGCAGGGGGTTGATGGCTACACCTTC. This sequence encodes CASSQDELGQGVDGYTF.

The rearrangement uses TRBV30 and TRBJ2-5; 10 bases align to TRBD2. In germline, CDR1 is GTSNPN, CDR2 SVGIG (reference sequence). Trimming cost V 5 bases and J 0 bases; bases outside gene matches: 6. The CDR3 runs 15 residues. CDR3 nucleotides: TGTGCCTGGTGGACTAGCGGAAAGCACCAAGAGACCCAGTACTTC. It specifies CAWWTSGKHQETQYF. Together with reference TRBV30 and TRBJ2-5, the CDR3 gives the full variable domain: SQTIHQWPATLVQPVGSPLSLECTVEGTSNPNLYWYRQAAGRGLQLLFYSVGIGQISSEVPQNLSASRPQDRQFILSSKKLLLSDSGFYLCAWWTSGKHQETQYFGPGTRLLVL.

The chain links TRBV9 to TRBJ2-1, with TRBD1 identical over 9 bases. After removal of 0 bases from V and 6 bases from J, the junction contained 4 bases not matched to a gene. The CDR3 consists of 15 residues. Germline V gene lookup returns CDR1 SGDLS and CDR2 YYNGEE. The chain's CDR3 is CASSVVPDRGNEQFF. The CDR3 bases are TGTGCCAGCAGCGTAGTTCCGGACAGGGGCAATGAGCAGTTCTTC. Variable domain in full (rest from reference TRBV9 and TRBJ2-1): DSGVTQTPKHLITATGQRVTLRCSPRSGDLSVYWYQQSLDQGLQFLIQYYNGEERAKGNILERFSAQQFPDLHSELNLSSLELGDSALYFCASSVVPDRGNEQFFGPGTRLTVL.

The chain has TRBV11-3 and TRBJ2-7; TRBD1 aligns across 9 bases. Germline-derived CDR1 and CDR2 are SGHNT and YENEEA. The CDR3 has 14 residues. Trimming took 4 bases from V and 2 from J; bases not matched to a gene: 3. The CDR3 sequence is CASSSGDRAYEQYF. The DNA of the CDR3 is TGTGCCAGCAGCTCAGGGGACAGGGCCTACGAGCAGTACTTC.

The chain combines TRBV5-1 with TRBJ1-1, with D possibly matching TRBD1 (5 bases). V was cut by 5 bases and J by 1 base, with 12 bases left in between. Germline V gene sequence: CDR1 SGHRS, CDR2 YFSETQ. The CDR3 sequence is 14 residues long. The CDR3 nucleotides read TGCGCCAGCAGTCAAACCCAGGGGAACACTGAAGCTTTCTTT. Its translation is CASSQTQGNTEAFF.

Points on this clone: A junction boundary mismatches the germline segment, possibly from a read error. The chain couples TRBV7-7 to TRBJ2-3; weak D call: TRBD2 (6 bases). Germline V gene lookup returns CDR1 SSHAT and CDR2 FNYEAQ (reference sequence). The CDR3 contains 16 residues. CDR3 residues: CASSLGLAGKTDTQYF. The CDR3 nucleotides read TGTGCTAGCAGCTTAGGTTTGGCGGGAAAGACAGATACGCAGTATTTT.

This sequence joins TRBV6-5 and TRBJ1-1; D is ambiguous. The germline V gene encodes CDR1 MNHEY and CDR2 SVGAGI. The CDR3 is 14 amino acids. Trimming removed 0 bases from V and 2 bases from J, with 7 bases in between. CDR3 amino acids: CASSYSPRNTEAFF. In DNA form, the CDR3 reads TGTGCCAGCAGTTACTCCCCGAGAAACACTGAAGCTTTCTTT.

This chain connects TRBV30 to TRBJ2-7, with D tentatively TRBD1 (5 bases). CDR3 length: 12 amino acids. V lost 7 bases, J lost 3 bases, and 13 bases lay in between. Germline lookup yields CDR1 GTSNPN and CDR2 SVGIG (reference sequence). In nucleotides, the CDR3 is TGTGCCTACACGCAGGGTGACTACGAGCAGTACTTC. Translation: CAYTQGDYEQYF.

The chain carries TRBV7-9 and TRBJ1-2; a weak D match, TRBD1 (6 bases). Germline V CDR1 and CDR2: SEHNR, FQNEAQ (reference sequence). The CDR3 covers 15 residues. Trimming stripped 5 bases from V and 5 bases from J, with 18 bases between. The CDR3 protein is CASSPTRTASYGYTF. The DNA for the CDR3 is TGTGCCAGCAGCCCCACTCGGACAGCCAGTTATGGCTACACCTTC.

The chain couples TRBV4-1 to TRBJ2-7, with a tentative D call TRBD2 (6 bases). Germline V gene sequence: CDR1 MGHRA, CDR2 YSYEKL. V was clipped by 0 bases and J by 2 bases, with 14 bases between them. This CDR3 is built from 16 residues. CDR3 DNA sequence: TGCGCCAGCAGCCAAGATCAGGCAGGCGGGGCCTACGAGCAGTACTTC. Protein sequence: CASSQDQAGGAYEQYF.

On this clone: The identical CDR3 is also encoded by other nucleotide sequences in the sample. The chain employs TRBV30 and TRBJ1-6; D remains ambiguous. V gave up 3 bases and J gave up 7 bases, with 13 bases separating them. The CDR3 consists of 14 residues. Germline assignment: CDR1 GTSNPN and CDR2 SVGIG (reference sequence). The CDR3 DNA follows: TGTGCCTGGAGATTGATAGCGGGGAATTCACCCCTCCACTTT. Its translation: CAWRLIAGNSPLHF. Drawing the rest from reference TRBV30 and TRBJ1-6, the complete variable domain is SQTIHQWPATLVQPVGSPLSLECTVEGTSNPNLYWYRQAAGRGLQLLFYSVGIGQISSEVPQNLSASRPQDRQFILSSKKLLLSDSGFYLCAWRLIAGNSPLHFGNGTRLTVT.

The chain joins TRBV11-1 to TRBJ1-2; 7 nucleotides agree with TRBD1. Germline V gene data show CDR1 as SGHAT and CDR2 as FQDESV (reference sequence). This CDR3 contains 14 residues. Unmatched junction bases numbered 9, after V lost 4 bases and J lost 7 bases. The CDR3 loop reads CASSYRQGSGGYTF. The CDR3 DNA sequence: TGTGCCAGCAGCTATCGACAGGGCTCGGGTGGCTACACCTTC.

J is TRBJ2-2 and V is TRBV4-1, with 9 nucleotides matching TRBD2. The CDR3 covers 19 residues. The germline gives CDR1 MGHRA, CDR2 YSYEKL. V shed 1 base, J shed 6 bases, and the junction held 15 bases outside the gene matches. The CDR3 sequence: CASSQGSYRAGGTAGELFF. The CDR3 nucleotides read TGCGCCAGCAGCCAAGGGTCATACAGAGCGGGGGGAACAGCCGGGGAGCTGTTTTTT.

The CDR3 DNA is TGTGCCAGCTCACCAATCCCCACTAGCGGGGTTGAATCCTACGAGCAGTACTTC. Encoded protein: CASSPIPTSGVESYEQYF. The V gene is TRBV18, the J gene TRBJ2-7; 10 positions agree with TRBD2. The CDR3 has 18 residues. Germline trimming cut 2 bases from V and 1 base from J; bases unmatched to any gene: 11. CDR1 is KGHSH and CDR2 is LQKENI in the germline V gene.

The chain recombines TRBV2 with TRBJ2-7; possible D gene TRBD1, 6 bases. The V end lost 7 bases, the J end lost 2 bases, and 12 bases lay between the germline ends. Germline CDR1 is SNHLY and CDR2 is FYNNEI. This CDR3 is 13 amino acids long. CDR3 sequence reads: CASTTGNTYEQYF. The CDR3 coding sequence is TGTGCCAGCACCACAGGGAATACCTACGAGCAGTACTTC.